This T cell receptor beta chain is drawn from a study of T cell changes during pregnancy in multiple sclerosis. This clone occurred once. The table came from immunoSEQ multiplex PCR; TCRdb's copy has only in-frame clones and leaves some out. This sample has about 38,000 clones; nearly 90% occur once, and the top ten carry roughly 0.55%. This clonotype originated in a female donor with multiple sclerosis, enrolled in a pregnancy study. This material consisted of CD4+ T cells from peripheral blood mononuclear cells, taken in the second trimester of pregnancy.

In DNA form, the CDR3 reads TGCAGCGCCGACGGGGACAGGGATGGCTACACCTTC. As protein: CSADGDRDGYTF. V and J are TRBV29-1 and TRBJ1-2, with 9 bases matching TRBD1. Per germline, CDR1 SQVTM and CDR2 ANQGSEA. The CDR3 runs 12 residues. V lost 7 bases and J lost 6; bases outside the gene matches: 6.